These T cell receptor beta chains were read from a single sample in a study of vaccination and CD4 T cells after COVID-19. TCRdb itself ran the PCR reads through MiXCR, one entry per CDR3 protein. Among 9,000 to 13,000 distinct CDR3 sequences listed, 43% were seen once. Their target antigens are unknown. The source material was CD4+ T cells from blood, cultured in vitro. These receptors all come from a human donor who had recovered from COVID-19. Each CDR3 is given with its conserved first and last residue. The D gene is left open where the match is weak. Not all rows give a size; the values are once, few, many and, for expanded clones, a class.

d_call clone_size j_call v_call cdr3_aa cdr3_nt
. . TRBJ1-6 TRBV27 CASSLPRQANSPLHF TGTGCCAGCAGTTTACCACGACAGGCCAATTCACCCCTCCACTTT
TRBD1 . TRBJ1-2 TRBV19 CASSPQTGGNYGYTF TGTGCCAGTAGTCCTCAGACAGGGGGTAACTATGGCTACACCTTC
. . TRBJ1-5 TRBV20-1 CSARDSGNRQPQHF TGCAGTGCTAGAGATAGCGGGAATCGGCAGCCCCAGCATTTT
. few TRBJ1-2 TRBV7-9 CASRPQGSDGYTF TGTGCCAGCAGGCCACAGGGTTCGGATGGCTACACCTTC
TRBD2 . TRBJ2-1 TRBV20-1 CSARDGASGVYNEQFF TGCAGTGCTAGAGATGGTGCTAGCGGGGTTTACAATGAGCAGTTCTTC
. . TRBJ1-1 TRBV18 CASSPQGNTEAFF TGTGCCAGCTCGCCACAGGGGAACACTGAAGCTTTCTTT
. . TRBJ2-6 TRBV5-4 CASSLTQGAPKRGGANVLTF TGTGCCAGCAGCTTGACCCAGGGAGCGCCAAAACGAGGTGGGGCCAACGTCCTGACTTTC
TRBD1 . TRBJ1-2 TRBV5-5 CASSLVPPRTGQIVYGYTF TGTGCCAGCAGCTTGGTCCCACCTCGAACGGGACAGATTGTCTATGGCTACACCTTC
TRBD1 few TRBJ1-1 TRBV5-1 CASSSLRDRGRRSTEAFF TGCGCCAGCAGCTCACTTCGGGACAGGGGGCGGAGGAGCACTGAAGCTTTCTTT
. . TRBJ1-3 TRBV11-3 CASSLDPRGIDTIYF TGTGCCAGCAGCTTAGACCCCCGAGGAATAGACACCATATATTTT
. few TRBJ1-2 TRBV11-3 CASSLEGRASNYGYTF TGTGCCAGCAGCTTAGAAGGGAGAGCCTCTAACTATGGCTACACCTTC
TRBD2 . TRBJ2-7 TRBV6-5 CASSYYYSGGQQYEQYF TGTGCCAGCAGTTACTACTACAGCGGGGGGCAACAATACGAGCAGTACTTC
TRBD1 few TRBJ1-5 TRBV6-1 CASSQRQGYSNQPQHF TGTGCCAGCAGTCAAAGACAGGGGTATAGCAATCAGCCCCAGCATTTT
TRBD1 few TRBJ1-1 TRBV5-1 CATSTGRNTEAFF TGCGCCACCTCGACAGGGCGGAACACTGAAGCTTTCTTT
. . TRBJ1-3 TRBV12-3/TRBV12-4 CASRPTTGRPSGNTIYF TGTGCCAGCAGACCGACAACAGGGCGGCCCTCTGGAAACACCATATATTTT
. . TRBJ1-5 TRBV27 CASSPGGDATQHF TGTGCCAGCAGTCCCGGCGGGGACGCGACCCAGCATTTT
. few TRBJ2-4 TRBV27 CASSPPLQVAKNIQYF TGTGCCAGCAGTCCCCCCCTACAGGTAGCCAAAAACATTCAGTACTTC
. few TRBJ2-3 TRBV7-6 CASSWTQGGERDTQYF TGTGCCAGCAGCTGGACACAGGGGGGGGAAAGAGATACGCAGTATTTT
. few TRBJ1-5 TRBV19 CASSTLGDSNQPQHF TGTGCCAGTAGTACCCTCGGGGATAGCAATCAGCCCCAGCATTTT
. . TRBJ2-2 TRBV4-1 CASSQVLGGFNTGELFF TGCGCCAGCAGCCAAGTACTCGGGGGCTTTAACACCGGGGAGCTGTTTTTT
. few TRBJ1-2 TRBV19 CASRRSGIDYGYTF TGTGCCAGTAGGAGATCAGGGATCGACTATGGCTACACCTTC
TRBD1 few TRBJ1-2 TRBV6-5 CASSYAGQGYGYTF TGTGCCAGCAGTTACGCAGGACAGGGGTATGGCTACACCTTC
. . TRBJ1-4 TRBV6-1 CASSEGEKLFF TGTGCCAGCAGCGAGGGAGAAAAACTGTTTTTT
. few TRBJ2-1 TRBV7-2 CASSAYVLENQFF TGTGCCAGCAGCGCATACGTCCTAGAGAATCAGTTCTTC
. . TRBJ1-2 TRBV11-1 CASSQATYGYTF TGTGCCAGCAGCCAAGCAACCTATGGCTACACCTTC
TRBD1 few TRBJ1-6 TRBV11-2 CASSLAGRGQNYNSPLHF TGTGCCAGCAGCTTAGCTGGGAGGGGACAGAACTATAATTCACCCCTCCACTTT
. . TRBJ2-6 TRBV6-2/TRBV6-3 CASSYSIGQGGAGANVLTF TGTGCCAGCAGTTACTCGATTGGTCAGGGGGGCGCTGGGGCCAACGTCCTGACTTTC
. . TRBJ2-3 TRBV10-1 CASRSLNTDTQYF TGCGCCAGCAGATCTCTGAACACAGATACGCAGTATTTT
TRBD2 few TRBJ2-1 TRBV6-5 CASSFTSGPYNEQFF TGTGCCAGCAGTTTTACTAGCGGACCTTACAATGAGCAGTTCTTC
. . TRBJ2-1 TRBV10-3 CAISRDWGNEQFF TGTGCCATCAGTCGGGACTGGGGCAATGAGCAGTTCTTC
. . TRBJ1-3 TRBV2 CASSRTVSGNTIYF TGTGCCAGCAGTAGAACAGTGTCTGGAAACACCATATATTTT
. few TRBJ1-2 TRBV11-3 CASSLGQDEIGYTF TGTGCCAGCAGCTTAGGGCAGGACGAAATAGGCTACACCTTC
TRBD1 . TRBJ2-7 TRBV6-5 CASSSGTGYEQYF TGTGCCAGCAGTTCCGGGACAGGTTACGAGCAGTACTTC
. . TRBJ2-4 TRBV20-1 CSAMGRKGAKNIQYF TGCAGTGCAATGGGCAGGAAAGGGGCCAAAAACATTCAGTACTTC
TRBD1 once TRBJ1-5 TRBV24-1 CATRQGAINQPQHF TGTGCCACCAGACAGGGGGCGATCAATCAGCCCCAGCATTTT
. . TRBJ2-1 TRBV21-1 CASSSPGQRSSYNEQFF TGTGCCAGCAGCTCACCGGGACAGCGGAGCTCCTACAATGAGCAGTTCTTC
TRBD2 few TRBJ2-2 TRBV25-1 CASSLGTSGARGTGELFF TGTGCCAGCTCCTTAGGGACTAGCGGGGCCCGGGGCACCGGGGAGCTGTTTTTT
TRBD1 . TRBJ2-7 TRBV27 CASRPTGASYEQYF TGTGCCAGCAGACCGACAGGGGCCTCCTACGAGCAGTACTTC
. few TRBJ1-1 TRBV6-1 CASSEVRGGTEAFF TGTGCCAGCAGTGAAGTGAGGGGCGGCACTGAAGCTTTCTTT
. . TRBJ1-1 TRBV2 CASSETGLRRNTEAFF TGTGCCAGCAGTGAAACAGGGCTAAGGAGGAACACTGAAGCTTTCTTT
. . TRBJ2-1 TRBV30 CAWSVLQDNEQFF TGTGCCTGGAGTGTATTGCAGGACAATGAGCAGTTCTTC
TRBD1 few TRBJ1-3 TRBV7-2 CASSSRTGTGNTIYF TGTGCCAGCAGCTCTCGGACAGGGACCGGAAACACCATATATTTT